A selection of T cell receptor beta chains follows, all from one sample in a study of blood T cells in healthy people across ages. One entry per CDR3 protein results from TCRdb running MiXCR on the 5' RACE reads. The sample shows roughly 2 million distinct CDR3 sequences, around half of them seen only once. Sequenced: blood. The receptors were sampled from a woman in her forties in good health. CDR3s include the opening cysteine and the closing phenylalanine or tryptophan. The D gene is left open where the match is weak. Size values are once, few and many counts, or a class for expanded clones, and some rows have none.

clone_size d_call j_call v_call cdr3_nt cdr3_aa
- - TRBJ2-4 TRBV10-3 TGTGCCATCAGTGAGTCAGTGACAGCCAAGAACATTCAGTACTTC CAISESVTAKNIQYF
once TRBD1 TRBJ2-1 TRBV6-1 TGTGCCAGCAGTACCCGGGACAGGTCAGAGCAGTTCTTC CASSTRDRSEQFF
- - TRBJ2-3 TRBV9 TGTGCCAGCAGCGTAGGGCGGGATACTAGCACAGATACGCAGTATTTT CASSVGRDTSTDTQYF
- - TRBJ1-4 TRBV6-5 TGTGCCAGCAGAAATTCAGTGTCTTGGTACGAAAAACTGTTTTTT CASRNSVSWYEKLFF
few - TRBJ2-5 TRBV7-2 TGTGCCAGCAGCCCGTCAGGGAGCCCCGGAGGAGAGACCCAGTACTTC CASSPSGSPGGETQYF
- - TRBJ2-3 TRBV7-2 TGTGCCAGCAGCGTAGGGGGGAATGAGGATACGCAGTATTTT CASSVGGNEDTQYF
few - TRBJ2-1 TRBV24-1 TGTGCCACCAGTGATATCGGGGAGCAGTTCTTC CATSDIGEQFF
- - TRBJ1-1 TRBV4-2 TGTGCCAGCAGCCCCGCCAGCCAACAGAGAAACACTGAAGCTTTCTTT CASSPASQQRNTEAFF
- TRBD2 TRBJ2-5 TRBV5-1 TGCGCCAGCTGTAGCGGGGGGCCCACGGAGACCCAGTACTTC CASCSGGPTETQYF
- TRBD2 TRBJ2-5 TRBV12-3/TRBV12-4 TGTGCCAGCAGTACGACTAGCGGGGGGCCCCGGGAGACCCAGTACTTC CASSTTSGGPRETQYF
few TRBD2 TRBJ2-3 TRBV2 TGTGCCAGTAGTCGGATTAGCGGGGGGGCTACAGATACGCAGTATTTT CASSRISGGATDTQYF
few TRBD2 TRBJ2-5 TRBV6-6 TGTGCCAGCAGTCCTTCCCGGGGGGGATACAATGAGCAGTACTTC CASSPSRGGYNEQYF
few - TRBJ2-1 TRBV4-2 TGTGCCAGCAGCTCAGGGACCGAGATCTCCTACAATGAGCAGTTCTTC CASSSGTEISYNEQFF
few TRBD1 TRBJ2-5 TRBV24-1 TGTGCCACCGGACAGGGAAAAGAGACCCAGTACTTC CATGQGKETQYF
few - TRBJ2-1 TRBV6-2/TRBV6-3 TGTGCCAGCAGTTTGACACAAGGGGTGTGGAATGAGCAGTTCTTC CASSLTQGVWNEQFF
- - TRBJ2-6 TRBV5-4 TGTGCCAGCAGCCCGGAGAGGACCAACGTCCTGACTTTC CASSPERTNVLTF
many - TRBJ2-5 TRBV12-3/TRBV12-4 TGTGCCAGCAGCTTAATCCAAGAGACCCAGTACTTC CASSLIQETQYF
few - TRBJ2-3 TRBV6-6 TGTGCCAGCAGCCCTACCGACAGAGGGACGCAGTATTTT CASSPTDRGTQYF
few - TRBJ1-6 TRBV9 TGTGCCAGCAGCGTAGGTCAGGGTTCCTATAATTCACCCCTCCACTTT CASSVGQGSYNSPLHF
- - TRBJ1-1 TRBV7-2 TGTGCCAGCAATCAACGGTGGAACACTGAAGCTTTCTTT CASNQRWNTEAFF
few TRBD2 TRBJ2-3 TRBV4-2 TGTGCCAGCAGCCAGCCCTCGCCTAGCGGGGGGACAGGTACGCAGTATTTT CASSQPSPSGGTGTQYF
- TRBD2 TRBJ2-1 TRBV4-2 TGTGCCAGCAGCCAAACTCTAGCGGGGGAAGGAGATGAGCAGTTCTTC CASSQTLAGEGDEQFF
- - TRBJ2-7 TRBV28 TGTGCCAGCAGTTCCAGGGATTACTACGAGCAGTACTTC CASSSRDYYEQYF
few - TRBJ2-7 TRBV20-1 TGCAGTGCTAGTCCGAGCGCCTCCTACGAGCAGTACTTC CSASPSASYEQYF
once - TRBJ2-1 TRBV20-1 TGCAGTGCTACACGACTTGTCTCGGAGCAGTTCTTC CSATRLVSEQFF
- TRBD2 TRBJ2-1 TRBV4-3 TGCGCCAGCAGCCAAGTTCCCCAATTAGGGACTAGCGGGAGCCCCTCGGACAATGAGCAGTTCTTC CASSQVPQLGTSGSPSDNEQFF
few - TRBJ1-2 TRBV28 TGTGCCAGCAGCGGAGGGTCCCATTCTCGATACGGCTACACCTTC CASSGGSHSRYGYTF
- TRBD2 TRBJ2-5 TRBV7-2 TGTGCCAGCAGCACAAGCGGGGGGGGGAAGACCCAGTACTTC CASSTSGGGKTQYF
once - TRBJ1-6 TRBV7-9 TGTGCCAGCAGCCTAGCCCGACAGGACAGCTATTCACCCCTCCACTTT CASSLARQDSYSPLHF
once - TRBJ1-4 TRBV12-3/TRBV12-4 TGTGCCAGCAGTTTACGGACGGTAACTAATGAAAAACTGTTTTTT CASSLRTVTNEKLFF
- - TRBJ1-6 TRBV6-4 TGTGCCAGCGGTGGGACACCTAATTCACCCCTCCACTTT CASGGTPNSPLHF
- - TRBJ2-5 TRBV6-5 TGTGCCAGCAGTTCTCCCCCCAAGGGGGGACAAGAGACCCAGTACTTC CASSSPPKGGQETQYF
- - TRBJ1-4 TRBV20-1 TGCAGTGCTAGAGAAGGGGCCAAACTGTTTTTT CSAREGAKLFF
- TRBD1 TRBJ2-7 TRBV20-1 TGCAGTGCTAGCCCGGACAGGGACGTGACCGCCACCGTCTACGAGCAGTACTTC CSASPDRDVTATVYEQYF
once - TRBJ1-5 TRBV6-2/TRBV6-3 TGTGCCAGCAGTACACGGGTTGTTTTGCCCCAGCATTTT CASSTRVVLPQHF
- TRBD2 TRBJ2-5 TRBV20-1 TGCAGTGCTAGATCCCGGCCCGGGGGGGAAGAGACCCAGTACTTC CSARSRPGGEETQYF
- TRBD1 TRBJ2-7 TRBV5-6 TGTGCCAGCAGCCCACGACCGGGACAGGGCTCGTTTAATGAGCAGTACTTC CASSPRPGQGSFNEQYF
few - TRBJ2-1 TRBV4-3 TGCGCCAGCAGCCAAGATCGCGGGGTAAAGAATGAGCAGTTCTTC CASSQDRGVKNEQFF
- TRBD1 TRBJ1-2 TRBV20-1 TGCAGCGCCAGCCCAGGGGGACGGGGCTACACCTTC CSASPGGRGYTF
- - TRBJ1-1 TRBV5-1 TGCGCCAGCAGTCAGCAGCTGGGCGCTGAAGCTTTCTTT CASSQQLGAEAFF
- TRBD1 TRBJ2-7 TRBV6-1 TGTGCCAGCAGTCCCCGACAGGGCCCTGGTGTAATTAACTACGAGCAGTACTTC CASSPRQGPGVINYEQYF
- - TRBJ2-7 TRBV20-1 TGCAGAGTACCGGGACCCTACGAGCAGTACTTC CRVPGPYEQYF